These 9 T cell receptor beta chains came from one sample sequenced in a study of blood T cell repertoires in COVID-19 (dated by TCRdb to 2020 to 2021). Library creation used the immunoSEQ multiplex PCR assay. Imported from immuneACCESS, the table was reduced by TCRdb to in-frame sequences with V and J called. These copies leave out some clones; in studies compared against another copy, an unresolved V gene accounts for under half, and the cause of the remainder is not known. This sample is represented by around 200,000 clones; 80% to 90% of them were singletons. The ten largest clones represent 3% to 4% of the sample. The source material was peripheral blood. These receptors all come from a man aged 60-69 years with acute or convalescent COVID-19.

The chain recombines TRBV28 with TRBJ2-3; TRBD2 might be the D (6 bases). There are 15 residues in the CDR3. The germline CDR1 and CDR2 sequences are MDHEN and SYDVKM. V was cut by 6 bases and J by 8 bases, with 21 bases left in between. Here the CDR3 DNA reads TGTGCCAGCAGGAGGTGGCGGGACTCGGCATTTACGCAGTATTTT. It encodes CASRRWRDSAFTQYF. The entire variable domain, with the rest obtained from reference TRBV28 and TRBJ2-3, is as follows: DVKVTQSSRYLVKRTGEKVFLECVQDMDHENMFWYRQDPGLGLRLIYFSYDVKMKEKGDIPEGYSVSREKKERFSLILESASTNQTSMYLCASRRWRDSAFTQYFGPGTRLTVL.

The CDR3 loop is CASSRDSYEQYF. CDR3 in DNA: TGTGCCAGCAGCAGAGACAGCTACGAGCAGTACTTC. The rearrangement links TRBV11-1 to TRBJ2-7; TRBD1 might be the D (5 bases). In germline, CDR1 is SGHAT, CDR2 FQDESV (reference sequence). V was pared by 5 bases and J by 3 bases, with 8 bases between. CDR3 length: 12 residues.

The rearrangement links TRBV4-3 to TRBJ2-2; tentatively, D is TRBD2 (6 bases). Germline V gives CDR1 LGHNA, CDR2 YSLEER. CDR3 length: 17 amino acids. V was shortened by 4 bases and J by 7 bases, with 22 bases between the two germline ends. The CDR3 sequence: CASSPKGSPGAGGELFF. The CDR3 DNA reads as TGCGCCAGCAGCCCTAAGGGAAGCCCGGGAGCGGGCGGGGAGCTGTTTTTT.

This chain connects TRBV5-4 to TRBJ1-4, with a possible D match to TRBD1 (6 bases). V was cut by 4 bases and J by 8 bases, with 18 bases left in between. CDR3 length: 15 amino acids. Germline lookup yields CDR1 SGHNT and CDR2 YYREEE (reference sequence). Here the CDR3 DNA reads TGTGCCAGCAGCCTACGGGACACGATGTCAGAAAAACTGTTTTTT. It codes for CASSLRDTMSEKLFF.

The chain has TRBV28 and TRBJ2-3; tentatively, D is TRBD2 (6 bases). Deletions cut 4 bases from V and 0 bases from J, with 17 bases between. Germline V gene lookup returns CDR1 MDHEN and CDR2 SYDVKM. The CDR3 is 17 amino acids. CDR3 nucleotides: TGTGCCAGCAGTTCCCTGGGGTCTAGCGTAAGCACAGATACGCAGTATTTT. The encoded protein is CASSSLGSSVSTDTQYF.

The genes are TRBV29-1 and TRBJ1-5, with D unclear. Trimming pared 5 bases from V and 0 bases from J, leaving 11 bases between. Germline values: CDR1 SQVTM, CDR2 ANQGSEA. The CDR3 loop spans 14 amino acids. The CDR3 protein is CSVIIYGSNQPQHF. CDR3 in DNA: TGCAGCGTTATAATCTATGGTAGCAATCAGCCCCAGCATTTT.

The chain recombines TRBV30 with TRBJ1-1; D possibly corresponds to TRBD1 (5 bases). The V and J ends lost 0 bases and 1 base respectively, with 12 bases between them. In germline, CDR1 is GTSNPN, CDR2 SVGIG (reference sequence). The CDR3 contains 15 residues. The CDR3 DNA is TGTGCCTGGAGTGTACTAGCAGGGCAGAACACTGAAGCTTTCTTT. Protein: CAWSVLAGQNTEAFF.

This clone was observed a single time. The chain links TRBV7-9 to TRBJ1-3; D is unresolved. The germline V and J ends were trimmed by 4 bases and 0 bases, with 13 bases remaining between them. Germline CDR1 is SEHNR and CDR2 is FQNEAQ (reference sequence). This CDR3 has 16 residues. CDR3 in DNA: TGTGCCAGCAGCTCAAGGAGGGAACTCTCTGGAAACACCATATATTTT. Its protein product is CASSSRRELSGNTIYF.

The chain uses TRBV5-4 and TRBJ2-2, with 7 bases aligning to TRBD2. CDR3 length: 15 amino acids. The V gene end was trimmed by 1 base and the J gene end by 1 base; junction bases not matched to a gene: 1. Looked up from germline, CDR1 is SGHNT and CDR2 is YYREEE (reference sequence). CDR3 protein: CASSLPGGNTGELFF. The CDR3 nucleotides read TGTGCCAGCAGCTTGCCGGGAGGGAACACCGGGGAGCTGTTTTTT.